The 30 T cell receptor beta chains reported below all come from one sample, sequenced in a study of cytomegalovirus exposure and HLA in healthy donors. PCR involved 60 Vbeta and 13 Jbeta primers. TCRdb's copy holds only in-frame clones and misses some; the assay was immunoSEQ multiplex PCR. The repertoire has fewer than 200,000 clones, 65% to 75% of them found once; the top ten carry about 1.6%. Source material: PBMCs. These TCRs come from a girl aged 10-17 years in good health and CMV-seronegative.

The chain recombines TRBV6-5 with TRBJ1-2; tentative D call: TRBD1 (6 bases). Trimming took 0 bases from V and 6 from J, leaving 11 bases between them. Looked up from germline, CDR1 is MNHEY and CDR2 is SVGAGI. The CDR3 runs to 14 residues. CDR3 nucleotides: TGTGCCAGCAGTTACTCGAGGGGGGGTAATGGCTACACCTTC. Its translation: CASSYSRGGNGYTF.

CDR3 nucleotide sequence: TGTGCCAGCAGGGGACAGACCTATAATTCACCCCTCCACTTT. Its protein is CASRGQTYNSPLHF. The chain employs TRBV2 and TRBJ1-6; 7 nucleotides agree with TRBD1. Germline CDR1 and CDR2: SNHLY and FYNNEI. This CDR3 comprises 14 residues. Germline trimming cut 6 bases from V and 2 bases from J; bases unmatched to any gene: 1.

This clone turned up a few times. The chain carries TRBV7-9 and TRBJ2-3, with D perhaps matching TRBD1 (5 bases). Per the germline V gene, CDR1 is SEHNR and CDR2 is FQNEAQ (reference sequence). This CDR3 has 15 residues. The germline V and J ends were trimmed by 10 bases and 0 bases, with 17 bases remaining between them. In DNA, the CDR3 is TGTGCCACGCTAAGTCCAGGGCGTAGCACAGATACGCAGTATTTT. This encodes CATLSPGRSTDTQYF.

This chain links TRBV4-1 with TRBJ2-1; D might be TRBD1 (6 bases). CDR1 is MGHRA, CDR2 YSYEKL, per germline. Trimming took off 1 base at V and 5 bases at J, with 9 bases between the two ends. The CDR3 is 14 residues long. The CDR3 spells CASSQVGTNNEQFF. DNA for the CDR3: TGCGCCAGCAGCCAAGTCGGGACAAACAATGAGCAGTTCTTC.

The rearrangement links TRBV6-1 to TRBJ1-5; D is perhaps TRBD1 (6 bases). Germline assignment: CDR1 MNHNS and CDR2 SASEGT. The V end was cut by 4 bases, the J end by 5 bases, with 21 bases between. This CDR3 is 17 amino acids long. CDR3 sequence: CASSGRGSNVGYQPQHF. CDR3 bases: TGTGCCAGCAGTGGCAGGGGAAGTAACGTAGGTTATCAGCCCCAGCATTTT.

V usage is TRBV29-1 and J usage is TRBJ1-4, with 7 nucleotides matching TRBD1. Per germline, CDR1 SQVTM and CDR2 ANQGSEA. This CDR3 has 14 amino acids. Trimming took 5 bases from V and 7 from J; bases not matched to a gene: 10. The CDR3 reads CSVTGVLLSEKLFF. The DNA for the CDR3 is TGCAGCGTTACAGGGGTGCTTCTTAGTGAAAAACTGTTTTTT.

This chain joins TRBV4-1 and TRBJ1-1; 9 positions agree with TRBD1. Trimming cost V 3 bases and J 5 bases; bases outside gene matches: 7. Germline loops: CDR1 MGHRA, CDR2 YSYEKL. The CDR3 length is 15 residues. The CDR3 reads CASSHGQGPRTEAFF. The CDR3, as DNA: TGCGCCAGCAGCCACGGACAGGGGCCACGGACTGAAGCTTTCTTT.

The V call is TRBV2, the J call TRBJ1-5; a weak D match, TRBD1 (5 bases). V lost 6 bases and J lost 7, with 13 bases in between. The V gene's germline CDR1 is SNHLY and CDR2 FYNNEI. There are 13 residues in the CDR3. This CDR3 reads CASSQGSGQPQHF. CDR3 in DNA: TGTGCCAGCAGCCAGGGCTCAGGGCAGCCCCAGCATTTT.

This clone occurred a few times. This rearrangement joins TRBV12-5 to TRBJ1-2; no firm D call. This CDR3 is 15 amino acids long. CDR1 is LGHNT, CDR2 FRNRAP, per germline. Trimming cost V 0 bases and J 1 base, with 9 bases left between them. CDR3 sequence reads: CASGLVERSNYGYTF. As DNA, the CDR3 is TGTGCTAGTGGTTTGGTGGAGAGGAGTAACTATGGCTACACCTTC. Using reference TRBV12-5 and TRBJ1-2 for the parts outside the CDR3, the full variable domain is DARVTQTPRHKVTEMGQEVTMRCQPILGHNTVFWYRQTMMQGLELLAYFRNRAPLDDSGMPKDRFSAEMPDATLATLKIQPSEPRDSAVYFCASGLVERSNYGYTFGSGTRLTVV.

CDR3 DNA sequence: TGTGCCAGCTCACCAATACGAGGACAGGGGGCTTCAGATACGCAGTATTTT. This encodes CASSPIRGQGASDTQYF. The J gene is TRBJ2-3, the V gene TRBV18, with 11 bases identical to TRBD1. Unmatched junction bases numbered 8, after V lost 2 bases and J lost 4 bases. CDR1 KGHSH and CDR2 LQKENI come from the germline V gene. The CDR3 has 17 residues. The whole variable domain, filled in from reference TRBV18 and TRBJ2-3, reads NAGVMQNPRHLVRRRGQEARLRCSPMKGHSHVYWYRQLPEEGLKFMVYLQKENIIDESGMPKERFSAEFPKEGPSILRIQQVVRGDSAAYFCASSPIRGQGASDTQYFGPGTRLTVL.

This clone was counted between two and nine times. J is TRBJ1-5 and V is TRBV6-5; D gene ambiguous. The CDR3 contains 14 residues. Germline V gene data show CDR1 as MNHEY and CDR2 as SVGAGI. Trimming shortened V by 11 bases and J by 2 bases, and 16 bases separated the two germline ends. The chain's CDR3 is CAVGRAARNQPQHF. CDR3 bases: TGTGCCGTGGGGAGAGCAGCCCGCAATCAGCCCCAGCATTTT.

The chain recombines TRBV5-6 with TRBJ1-1; TRBD1 agrees at 10 bases. This CDR3 has 13 residues. The germline gives CDR1 SGHDT, CDR2 YYEEEE. With 4 bases clipped from V and 8 bases from J, the junction kept 5 bases outside the gene matches. CDR3 bases: TGTGCCAGCAGCCGAGGACAGGGGGAAGAAGCTTTCTTT. Amino acid sequence: CASSRGQGEEAFF.

This rearrangement joins TRBV10-3 to TRBJ2-3, with D tentatively TRBD1 (6 bases). The CDR3 has 15 amino acids. Germline V gene lookup returns CDR1 ENHRY and CDR2 SYGVKD. Trimming removed 7 bases from V and 3 bases from J, with 17 bases in between. The CDR3 here is CAITRSAGDTDTQYF. The CDR3 DNA follows: TGTGCCATCACACGGTCGGCAGGGGATACAGATACGCAGTATTTT.

This clone was seen just once. This sequence joins TRBV30 and TRBJ2-5; D ambiguous. The germline V and J ends were trimmed by 5 bases and 2 bases, with 12 bases remaining between them. This CDR3 is 13 amino acids long. Per germline, CDR1 GTSNPN and CDR2 SVGIG (reference sequence). CDR3 amino acids: CAWVREWQETQYF. The CDR3 DNA is TGTGCCTGGGTGCGTGAGTGGCAAGAGACCCAGTACTTC.

The chain is built from TRBV2 and TRBJ2-7; 11 positions agree with TRBD2. The CDR3 is 15 residues long. V lost 3 bases and J lost 3; bases outside the gene matches: 4. The germline gives CDR1 SNHLY, CDR2 FYNNEI. CDR3: CASSEASGGNYEQYF. CDR3 DNA sequence: TGTGCCAGCAGTGAGGCTAGCGGGGGGAACTACGAGCAGTACTTC.

The chain has TRBV4-1 and TRBJ1-2; no reliable D call. In germline, CDR1 is MGHRA, CDR2 YSYEKL. V was trimmed by 1 base and J by 5 bases, leaving 11 bases between them. This CDR3 region has 14 residues. The CDR3 DNA reads as TGCGCCAGCAGCCAAGTCAACAGCCAATATGGCTACACCTTC. Translating gives CASSQVNSQYGYTF.

This sequence joins TRBV21-1 and TRBJ2-5; TRBD2 reflects the table's D call only, with no check against the DNA. TRBV21-1 corresponds to a pseudogene. The CDR3 is made up of 19 amino acids. CDR3 DNA: TGTGCCAGCTCGGAATTGCGGCGGGGCGGATTCTTTTTGCAAGAGACCCAGTACTTC. Its translation: CASSELRRGGFFLQETQYF.

In its sample, this clone was seen a few times. The chain recombines TRBV11-2 with TRBJ2-5; 8 bases map to TRBD2. The CDR3 consists of 18 residues. V gave up 0 bases and J gave up 5 bases; unmatched junction bases: 14. CDR1 is SGHAT, CDR2 FQNNGV, per germline. The CDR3 DNA reads TGTGCCAGCAGCTTAGAGACTGAATCGGGGGGGCGCGGCGAGACCCAGTACTTC. Its protein product is CASSLETESGGRGETQYF.

This chain joins TRBV10-1 and TRBJ1-6; D unclear. Trimming removed 5 bases from V and 7 bases from J, with 6 bases in between. The germline V gene encodes CDR1 WNHNN and CDR2 SYGVQD (reference sequence). The CDR3 spans 12 residues. In DNA, the CDR3 is TGCGCCAGCAGTCCTTCCAATTCACCCCTCCACTTT. It is translated as CASSPSNSPLHF.

The table lists this clone with a count of one. This chain joins TRBV29-1 and TRBJ2-7; D is ambiguous. CDR3 length equals 11 residues. The V end was cut by 4 bases, the J end by 2 bases, with 6 bases between. The germline V gene encodes CDR1 SQVTM and CDR2 ANQGSEA. In DNA, the CDR3 is TGCAGCGTTGGACATACCTACGAGCAGTACTTC. Its protein is CSVGHTYEQYF.

The genes are TRBV11-3 and TRBJ2-3, with 15 bases lining up with TRBD2. The CDR3 spans 17 residues. Per the germline V gene, CDR1 is SGHNT and CDR2 is YENEEA. Trimming cost V 5 bases and J 1 base; bases outside gene matches: 4. CDR3 bases: TGTGCCAGCAGCCTGGGACTAGCGGGGGGTGGCACAGATACGCAGTATTTT. This sequence encodes CASSLGLAGGGTDTQYF. Looking up the rest from reference TRBV11-3 and TRBJ2-3 gives the full variable domain: EAGVVQSPRYKIIEKKQPVAFWCNPISGHNTLYWYLQNLGQGPELLIRYENEEAVDDSQLPKDRFSAERLKGVDSTLKIQPAELGDSAVYLCASSLGLAGGGTDTQYFGPGTRLTVL.

The chain carries TRBV19 and TRBJ2-2; 9 bases fit TRBD1. From germline, CDR1 is LNHDA and CDR2 SQIVND (reference sequence). The CDR3 spans 15 residues. With 5 bases clipped from V and 7 bases from J, the junction kept 8 bases outside the gene matches. CDR3 amino acids: CASSGTGGAVGELFF. The CDR3 DNA reads TGTGCCAGTAGTGGCACAGGGGGCGCAGTCGGGGAGCTGTTTTTT.

This clone was seen more than once but under ten times. The gene calls are TRBV6-1 and TRBJ1-3, with D possibly matching TRBD1 (5 bases). This CDR3 is 16 amino acids long. Germline lookup yields CDR1 MNHNS and CDR2 SASEGT. The germline V and J ends were trimmed by 4 bases and 0 bases, with 13 bases remaining between them. The CDR3 sequence is CASSVIGTFSGNTIYF. The CDR3 nucleotides read TGTGCCAGCAGTGTAATAGGGACTTTCTCTGGAAACACCATATATTTT.

V usage is TRBV23-1 and J usage is TRBJ1-2; perhaps TRBD1 as D (6 bases). TRBV23-1 carries the ORF label, with uncertain function. CDR3 length: 16 residues. This chain's CDR3 is CPLRGKRPGTCYGYTF. Written as DNA, the CDR3 is TGCCCTCTGAGGGGGAAGCGGCCAGGGACGTGCTATGGCTACACCTTC.

Comments on this clone: One junction end disagrees with the germline gene, perhaps due to a read error. The chain combines TRBV13 with TRBJ1-6; 7 bases are shared with TRBD1. Per germline, CDR1 PRHDT and CDR2 FYEKMQ (reference sequence). This CDR3 contains 14 residues. DNA of the CDR3: TGTGCCAGCAGCTACACCGGGACAGATTCATCCCTCCACTTT. This sequence encodes CASSYTGTDSSLHF.

V and J are TRBV13 and TRBJ2-3; 10 bases agree with TRBD2. Germline CDR1 and CDR2: PRHDT and FYEKMQ (reference sequence). Unmatched junction bases numbered 4, after V lost 5 bases and J lost 2 bases. The length of the CDR3 is 15 residues. CDR3 nucleotide sequence: TGTGCCAGCAGCATCGGACTAGCGGACACAGATACGCAGTATTTT. Amino acids: CASSIGLADTDTQYF. Filled out from reference TRBV13 and TRBJ2-3, the complete variable domain reads AAGVIQSPRHLIKEKRETATLKCYPIPRHDTVYWYQQGPGQDPQFLISFYEKMQSDKGSIPDRFSAQQFSDYHSELNMSSLELGDSALYFCASSIGLADTDTQYFGPGTRLTVL.

In its sample, this clone was seen a few times. The chain links TRBV2 to TRBJ2-5; 7 positions agree with TRBD2. CDR3 length: 13 residues. Losses at the gene ends were 8 bases for V and 1 base for J; bases not matched to a gene: 4. Germline V lookup: CDR1 SNHLY, CDR2 FYNNEI. The CDR3 here is CASGGDPQETQYF. CDR3 sequence (DNA): TGTGCCAGCGGGGGGGACCCCCAAGAGACCCAGTACTTC.

V is TRBV7-9 and J is TRBJ1-4; tentatively, D is TRBD1 (5 bases). This CDR3 is built from 16 residues. Trimming stripped 3 bases from V and 4 bases from J, with 15 bases between. CDR1 is SEHNR, CDR2 FQNEAQ, per germline (reference sequence). CDR3 sequence: CASSLKGGTFNEKLFF. The CDR3 nucleotides are TGTGCCAGCAGCTTGAAGGGCGGGACCTTTAATGAAAAACTGTTTTTT.

This clone occurred a few times. The chain employs TRBV20-1 and TRBJ2-5; 7 nucleotides agree with TRBD2. V dropped 3 bases and J dropped 14; count of bases not matched to a gene: 9. CDR1 is DFQATT, CDR2 SNEGSKA, per germline (reference sequence). The CDR3 loop spans 11 amino acids. The DNA for the CDR3 is TGCAGTGCTAGTGGGGGGGAACTTTCCTACTTC. This encodes CSASGGELSYF.

In this sample, this clone turned up a few times. The chain combines TRBV30 with TRBJ2-2; maybe TRBD1 (6 bases). Germline V gene data show CDR1 as GTSNPN and CDR2 as SVGIG (reference sequence). Trimming left V 0 bases short and J 5 bases short, with 7 bases between. The CDR3 sequence is 13 residues long. The CDR3 spells CAWSVGGTGELFF. DNA of the CDR3: TGTGCCTGGAGTGTAGGGGGAACCGGGGAGCTGTTTTTT.